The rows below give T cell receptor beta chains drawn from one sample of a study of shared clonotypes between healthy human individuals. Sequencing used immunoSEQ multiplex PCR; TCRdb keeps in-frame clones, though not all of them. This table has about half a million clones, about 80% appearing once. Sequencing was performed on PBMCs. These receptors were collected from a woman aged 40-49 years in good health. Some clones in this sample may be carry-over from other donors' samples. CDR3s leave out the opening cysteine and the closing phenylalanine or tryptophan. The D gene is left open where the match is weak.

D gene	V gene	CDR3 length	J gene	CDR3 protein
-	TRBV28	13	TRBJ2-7	ASSPTGTLTYEQY
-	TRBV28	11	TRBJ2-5	ASSLLEQETQY
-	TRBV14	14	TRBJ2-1	ASSPSGGNHWNEQF
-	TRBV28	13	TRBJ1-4	ASSPPGATNEKLF
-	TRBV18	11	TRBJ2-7	ASSRLEPYEQY
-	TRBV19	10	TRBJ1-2	ASSTGTYGYT
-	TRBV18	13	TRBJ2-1	ASARPGTPEDEQF
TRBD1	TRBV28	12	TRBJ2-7	ASRPGQGAYEQY
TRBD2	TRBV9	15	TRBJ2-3	ASSERGRASVADTQY
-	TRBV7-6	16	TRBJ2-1	ASSTPLVGGSSYNEQF
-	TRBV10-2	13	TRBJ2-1	ASSGGYTSYNEQF
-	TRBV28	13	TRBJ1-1	ASSLPSGMNTEAF
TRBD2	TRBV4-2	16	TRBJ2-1	ASSRGLAGTSSYNEQF
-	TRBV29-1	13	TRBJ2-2	SVERPTDPTGELF
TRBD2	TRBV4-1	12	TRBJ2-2	ASSQVAGAGELF